This T cell receptor (beta chain) was sequenced for a study of T-cell reconstitution after alpha-beta-depleted transplantation in children. The study's findings and limits: Roughly two months post-transplant, alpha-beta T cells reportedly originated from several hundred graft clones that had expanded.

A word on this clonotype: Its antigen is not known.

TCRbeta library preparation incorporated unique molecular identifiers. TCRdb re-called the PCR reads through MiXCR, storing one row per CDR3 protein. The sample has 500,000 to 650,000 distinct CDR3 sequences, approximately 13% seen once. CDR1 DFQATT and CDR2 SNEGSKA come from the germline V gene (reference sequence). CDR3 length: 16 amino acids. J was trimmed by 4 bases and V by 0 bases; bases with no gene match: 9. The rearrangement links TRBV20-1 to TRBJ2-7; 10 bases fit TRBD2. This TCR derives from a male patient younger than 18 who had a stem cell transplant for acute myeloid leukemia, so the T cells may come from the graft donor. This sample comprised PBMCs, mostly from graft donor cells, obtained 360 days after TCRalphabeta/CD19-depleted stem cell transplant. CDR3 amino acids: CSARDSKTSGSYEQYF. CDR3 DNA: TGCAGTGCTAGAGATAGCAAGACTAGCGGGTCTTACGAGCAGTACTTC.